Below are 9 T cell receptor beta chains sequenced from a single sample in a study of blood T cell repertoires in COVID-19. Only in-frame clones appear in the TCRdb table, and some are missing; sequencing was by immunoSEQ multiplex PCR. The data contain 100,000 to 120,000 clones, 70% to 90% of them singletons. Sequenced: peripheral blood. These receptors originate from a human donor in a cohort sampled during active COVID-19.

The V and J genes are TRBV3-1 (or the pseudogene TRBV3-2) and TRBJ2-3; D may be TRBD2 (5 bases). Germline assignment: CDR1 LGHDT and CDR2 YNNKEL (reference sequence). The length of the CDR3 is 16 residues. V lost 3 bases and J 0 bases, leaving 13 bases between the germline ends. CDR3 residues: CASSQDSRASTDTQYF. CDR3 nucleotide sequence: TGTGCCAGCAGCCAGGACTCTCGGGCTAGCACAGATACGCAGTATTTT.

The chain has TRBV4-1 and TRBJ2-2; D remains ambiguous. The CDR3 runs 15 residues. Germline V gene lookup returns CDR1 MGHRA and CDR2 YSYEKL. The V and J ends lost 0 bases and 5 bases respectively, with 10 bases between them. The CDR3 sequence: CASSQDPLETGELFF. DNA for the CDR3: TGCGCCAGCAGCCAAGATCCCCTAGAGACCGGGGAGCTGTTTTTT.

The rearrangement joins TRBV20-1 to TRBJ2-7, with D possibly TRBD2 on 5 matching bases. The germline gives CDR1 DFQATT, CDR2 SNEGSKA (reference sequence). Trimming took off 3 bases at V and 4 bases at J, with 13 bases between the two ends. The CDR3 covers 13 residues. The CDR3 loop reads CSASSSSTYEQYF. The CDR3 nucleotides are TGCAGTGCTAGTTCTAGCAGTACTTACGAGCAGTACTTC.

The chain uses TRBV5-4 and TRBJ2-3, with 11 bases identical to TRBD2. Germline CDR1 and CDR2: SGHNT and YYREEE (reference sequence). This CDR3 contains 15 residues. Trimming cost V 4 bases and J 5 bases; bases outside gene matches: 6. The CDR3 protein is CASSLVAGGRDTQYF. CDR3 DNA sequence: TGTGCCAGCAGCCTTGTAGCGGGAGGGAGAGATACGCAGTATTTT.

The rearrangement links TRBV11-3 to TRBJ2-1; tentative D call: TRBD2 (6 bases). Trimming cost V 6 bases and J 7 bases, with 16 bases left between them. The CDR3 runs 14 residues. Germline V lookup: CDR1 SGHNT, CDR2 YENEEA. CDR3 amino acids: CASSRGTGVNEQFF. The CDR3 nucleotides are TGTGCCAGCAGTCGGGGGACGGGGGTAAATGAGCAGTTCTTC.

V usage is TRBV28 and J usage is TRBJ1-4, with 11 bases lining up with TRBD1. Germline CDR1 and CDR2: MDHEN and SYDVKM. The CDR3 spans 15 residues. V lost 6 bases to trimming and J lost 7 bases; unmatched junction nucleotides: 7. CDR3 residues: CASSPGGTGGEKLFF. The CDR3 region has the DNA TGTGCCAGCAGCCCCGGCGGGACAGGGGGTGAAAAACTGTTTTTT.

The chain joins TRBV6-5 to TRBJ2-2; D ambiguous. The germline gives CDR1 MNHEY, CDR2 SVGAGI. This CDR3 region has 16 residues. The germline V and J ends were trimmed by 0 bases and 2 bases, with 10 bases remaining between them. In DNA, the CDR3 is TGTGCCAGCAGTTACTCGCCCAGTGCTAACACCGGGGAGCTGTTTTTT. Translating it yields CASSYSPSANTGELFF.

The gene calls are TRBV4-2 and TRBJ1-1; 10 nucleotides line up with TRBD1. J lost 8 bases, V lost 4 bases, and 13 bases had no gene match. The CDR3 is 16 amino acids. Germline lookup yields CDR1 LGHNA and CDR2 YNFKEQ. CDR3 coding DNA: TGTGCCAGCAGCCTCCGAGGGGGACAGGGGCAAGAAGAAGCTTTCTTT. As protein: CASSLRGGQGQEEAFF.

This clone was seen just once. The chain links TRBV28 to TRBJ1-3, with a possible D match to TRBD1 (6 bases). CDR1 and CDR2 from the germline V gene are MDHEN and SYDVKM. The CDR3 has 13 amino acids. Trimming left V 10 bases short and J 4 bases short, with 14 bases between. CDR3 coding DNA: TGTGCCATCAGGGGAGGTGGAGGAAACACCATATATTTT. This translates into CAIRGGGGNTIYF.